Presented here are 20 T cell receptor beta chains from one specimen sequenced in a study of blood T cell repertoires in COVID-19. Some clones are missing from TCRdb's copy, which holds only in-frame ones; the method was immunoSEQ multiplex PCR. The data hold about 50,000 clones, with roughly nine tenths observed a single time. The sample comprised peripheral blood. These receptors were collected from a man aged 40-55 years with acute or convalescent COVID-19.

The rearrangement uses TRBV2 and TRBJ2-7, with D possibly being TRBD2 (5 bases). The CDR3 runs 15 residues. Germline loops: CDR1 SNHLY, CDR2 FYNNEI. Trimming removed 3 bases at V and 3 bases at J, with 15 bases between. The CDR3 coding sequence is TGTGCCAGCAGTGACGGCGGCGGGCGGTTCTACGAGCAGTACTTC. This translates into CASSDGGGRFYEQYF.

V usage is TRBV6-4 and J usage is TRBJ2-3; 7 bases match TRBD2. V dropped 3 bases and J dropped 9; count of bases not matched to a gene: 6. This CDR3 comprises 13 residues. The germline CDR1 and CDR2 sequences are MRHNA and SNTAGT. The CDR3 bases are TGTGCCAGCAGTGAGGGAGGGAGAGGGACGCAGTATTTT. It yields the protein CASSEGGRGTQYF.

V gene TRBV30 combines with J gene TRBJ1-2, with 7 bases matching TRBD1. The germline CDR1 and CDR2 sequences are GTSNPN and SVGIG (reference sequence). The CDR3 covers 13 residues. V dropped 6 bases and J dropped 3; count of bases not matched to a gene: 7. CDR3 coding DNA: TGTGCCTGTGACAGGGACCCCCACTATGGCTACACCTTC. Translation gives CACDRDPHYGYTF. Together with reference TRBV30 and TRBJ1-2, the CDR3 gives the full variable domain: SQTIHQWPATLVQPVGSPLSLECTVEGTSNPNLYWYRQAAGRGLQLLFYSVGIGQISSEVPQNLSASRPQDRQFILSSKKLLLSDSGFYLCACDRDPHYGYTFGSGTRLTVV.

In its sample, this clone was seen once. The rearrangement links TRBV6-4 to TRBJ2-2; tentatively, D is TRBD1 (6 bases). The CDR3 covers 15 residues. Between the trimmed V and J ends, which lost 3 bases and 1 base, there was a span of 9 bases. From germline, CDR1 is MRHNA and CDR2 SNTAGT. The CDR3 nucleotides are TGTGCCAGCAGTGAAACAGGGTTGAACACCGGGGAGCTGTTTTTT. Translation: CASSETGLNTGELFF.

This clone was found a few times. The chain links TRBV28 to TRBJ1-1; unclear D gene. CDR3 length: 16 residues. Trimming removed 3 bases at V and 4 bases at J, with 18 bases between. CDR1 is MDHEN and CDR2 is SYDVKM in the germline V gene. The CDR3 loop is CASSLPSVGAGTEAFF. CDR3 in DNA: TGTGCCAGCAGTTTGCCTAGTGTAGGAGCGGGCACTGAAGCTTTCTTT.

The CDR3 here is CASSLTSAGGALGTEAFF. As DNA, the CDR3 is TGTGCCAGCAGCCTAACCTCGGCAGGGGGCGCCTTGGGCACTGAAGCTTTCTTT. V is TRBV7-2 and J is TRBJ1-1; 8 bases are a match to TRBD1. This CDR3 contains 18 residues. Germline CDR1 SGHTA, CDR2 FQGNSA. J was trimmed by 4 bases and V by 5 bases; bases with no gene match: 18.

This chain uses TRBV3-1 (or the pseudogene TRBV3-2) with TRBJ2-7; D is perhaps TRBD2 (7 bases). Trimming removed 0 bases from V and 4 bases from J, with 22 bases in between. CDR1 and CDR2 from the germline V gene are LGHDT and YNNKEL (reference sequence). The CDR3 covers 18 residues. For the CDR3, the DNA is TGTGCCAGCAGCCAAGAGGCGGAAGGGGGGCGGGAGAAGTACGAGCAGTACTTC. It translates to CASSQEAEGGREKYEQYF.

This clone was observed a few times. Other DNA sequences of this sample code for an identical CDR3. J is TRBJ1-1 and V is TRBV11-2, with D hard to call. CDR3 size: 15 residues. V shed 0 bases and J shed 0 bases, with 8 bases lying between them. Per the germline V gene, CDR1 is SGHAT and CDR2 is FQNNGV. CDR3 protein: CASSLEGRVNTEAFF. DNA of the CDR3: TGTGCCAGCAGCTTAGAAGGGAGGGTGAACACTGAAGCTTTCTTT.

This chain connects TRBV11-2 to TRBJ2-7, with 14 positions matching TRBD2. Losses at the gene ends were 4 bases for V and 5 bases for J; bases not matched to a gene: 4. There are 15 residues in the CDR3. Germline values: CDR1 SGHAT, CDR2 FQNNGV. CDR3 in amino acids: CASSSRLAGGDEQYF. CDR3 nucleotides: TGTGCCAGCAGCTCAAGACTAGCGGGAGGGGACGAGCAGTACTTC. Drawing the rest from reference TRBV11-2 and TRBJ2-7, the complete variable domain is EAGVAQSPRYKIIEKRQSVAFWCNPISGHATLYWYQQILGQGPKLLIQFQNNGVVDDSQLPKDRFSAERLKGVDSTLKIQPAKLEDSAVYLCASSSRLAGGDEQYFGPGTRLTVT.

The V and J genes are TRBV2 and TRBJ2-7, with 12 bases that match TRBD2. V trimming: 2 bases; J trimming: 11 bases; junction bases outside the gene matches: 10. The CDR3 runs to 15 residues. Germline CDR1 is SNHLY and CDR2 is FYNNEI. CDR3 protein: CASSERETSGGMKYF. As DNA, the CDR3 is TGTGCCAGCAGTGAAAGGGAGACTAGCGGGGGAATGAAGTACTTC.

The V call is TRBV21-1, the J call TRBJ2-7; TRBD1 is the table's D call, not checked against the DNA. TRBV21-1 represents a pseudogene. The CDR3 runs to 16 residues. CDR3 sequence reads: CASSKEQGTPNYEQYF. CDR3 coding DNA: TGTGCCAGCAGCAAAGAACAGGGGACCCCTAACTACGAGCAGTACTTC.

The chain joins TRBV19 to TRBJ2-1, with 9 bases aligning to TRBD1. With V trimmed by 10 bases and J by 2 bases, 3 bases remained unmatched. The CDR3 loop spans 13 amino acids. Looked up from germline, CDR1 is LNHDA and CDR2 is SQIVND (reference sequence). For the CDR3, the DNA is TGTGCCACAAGGACAGGGGCCTACAATGAGCAGTTCTTC. Protein: CATRTGAYNEQFF. The variable domain in full, completed from reference TRBV19 and TRBJ2-1, reads DGGITQSPKYLFRKEGQNVTLSCEQNLNHDAMYWYRQDPGQGLRLIYYSQIVNDFQKGDIAEGYSVSREKKESFPLTVTSAQKNPTAFYLCATRTGAYNEQFFGPGTRLTVL.

The chain joins TRBV11-3 to TRBJ2-2; 10 nucleotides match TRBD2. V lost 0 bases and J lost 6; bases outside the gene matches: 4. The germline gives CDR1 SGHNT, CDR2 YENEEA. The CDR3 runs to 16 residues. CDR3 residues: CASSLDSGRNSGELFF. CDR3 nucleotides: TGTGCCAGCAGCTTAGATAGCGGGAGGAATTCCGGGGAGCTGTTTTTT.

The V and J genes are TRBV5-8 and TRBJ2-1; possibly TRBD2 for D (5 bases). The germline V gene has CDR1 SGHTS and CDR2 YDEGEE. V lost 0 bases to trimming and J lost 4 bases, with 14 bases between them. The CDR3 loop spans 16 amino acids. The CDR3 is CASSLELAGNYNEQFF. As DNA, the CDR3 is TGTGCCAGCAGCTTGGAGCTGGCGGGTAATTACAATGAGCAGTTCTTC.

The sample holds one count of this clone. The chain employs TRBV6-5 and TRBJ1-2, with TRBD1 matching over 11 bases. Unmatched junction bases numbered 6, after V lost 11 bases and J lost 4 bases. The CDR3 is 13 residues long. Germline CDR1 reads MNHEY; CDR2 reads SVGAGI. CDR3 sequence reads: CAGGTGGPYGYTF. The CDR3 nucleotides read TGTGCCGGAGGGACAGGGGGGCCCTATGGCTACACCTTC.

The chain is built from TRBV19 and TRBJ2-7; a possible D gene is TRBD2 (6 bases). The CDR3 sequence is 14 residues long. Germline V gene lookup returns CDR1 LNHDA and CDR2 SQIVND (reference sequence). V lost 5 bases to trimming and J lost 6 bases, with 17 bases between them. This CDR3 reads CASSVATQEGEQYF. The CDR3 nucleotides are TGTGCCAGTAGTGTCGCGACACAGGAGGGCGAGCAGTACTTC.

This clone is a singleton in its sample. V usage is TRBV19 and J usage is TRBJ2-5, with 9 bases fitting TRBD2. Germline lookup yields CDR1 LNHDA and CDR2 SQIVND (reference sequence). The CDR3 is made up of 16 amino acids. V shed 1 base, J shed 4 bases, and the junction held 7 bases outside the gene matches. CDR3 sequence reads: CASSIALAGWGETQYF. The CDR3 region has the DNA TGTGCCAGTAGTATAGCGCTAGCGGGATGGGGAGAGACCCAGTACTTC.

V is TRBV28 and J is TRBJ1-2; D gene uncertain. Germline V gene data show CDR1 as MDHEN and CDR2 as SYDVKM. Deletions cut 5 bases from V and 4 bases from J, with 11 bases between. CDR3 length: 13 amino acids. CDR3 residues: CASSPERIYGYTF. CDR3 sequence (DNA): TGTGCCAGCAGTCCGGAGAGGATCTATGGCTACACCTTC.

V and J are TRBV6-5 and TRBJ2-7, with a tentative D call TRBD2 (5 bases). In germline, CDR1 is MNHEY, CDR2 SVGAGI. Trimming took off 10 bases at V and 6 bases at J, with 19 bases between the two ends. The CDR3 extends over 13 amino acids. The CDR3 coding sequence is TGTGCCACCCTCGCACCGGCCCGGGGCGAGCAGTACTTC. This encodes CATLAPARGEQYF.

The rearrangement links TRBV27 to TRBJ1-6; 8 bases line up with TRBD1. In germline, CDR1 is MNHEY, CDR2 SMNVEV (reference sequence). CDR3 length: 15 amino acids. After removal of 5 bases from V and 10 bases from J, the junction contained 10 bases not matched to a gene. The CDR3 is CASSPRGRGSSPLHF. CDR3 sequence (DNA): TGTGCCAGCAGTCCCAGGGGGCGCGGGAGCTCACCCCTCCACTTT.